This T cell receptor (beta chain) was recovered during a study of human T cells and chemical hapten exposure. From the RACE reads, TCRdb called clonotypes with MiXCR, one entry per CDR3 protein. The sample shows a few hundred thousand distinct CDR3 sequences, 6% to 7% of them seen only once. Trimming left V 7 bases short and J 10 bases short, with 16 bases between. The CDR3 length is 12 residues. The germline CDR1 and CDR2 sequences are MNHEY and SVGAGI. Time point noted: patch test 2, 6 weeks after DPC sensitization. The treatment: therapeutic diphenylcyclopropenone sensitization with weekly scalp DPC. This clonotype was recorded many times.

The rearrangement uses TRBV6-5 and TRBJ1-1; D may be TRBD1 (5 bases). Sequences were derived from whole blood, sampled in connection with sensitization to the hapten diphenylcyclopropenone (DPC). This receptor was taken from a woman aged 18-29 years with alopecia areata. Some clones in this sample may be carry-over from other donors' samples. CDR3 nucleotides: TGTGCCAGCATCAAGCCCGGGGGGACAGCTTTCTTT. Its protein is CASIKPGGTAFF.